These T cell receptor beta chains were read from a single sample in a study of shared clonotypes between healthy human individuals. Some clones are missing from TCRdb's copy, which holds only in-frame ones; the method was immunoSEQ multiplex PCR. This table has 560,000 or so clones, around 96% appearing once. The source material was naive CD8+ T cells sorted from blood. The receptors stem from a woman aged 25 to 45 in good health. Both conserved end residues are part of each CDR3. Each record gives: J gene, V gene, clone size, D gene, CDR3 protein, CDR3 DNA. A D gene is named only where the DNA matches it firmly. Clone size is given for some rows only: seen once, a few or many times, or a class if the clone is expanded.

TRBJ2-2	TRBV10-3	.	TRBD2	CAISESSSGRNTGELFF	TGTGCCATCAGTGAGTCGTCTAGCGGAAGGAACACCGGGGAGCTGTTTTTT
TRBJ2-7	TRBV9	once	.	CASSAEIGGEQYF	TGTGCCAGCAGCGCCGAGATAGGTGGTGAGCAGTACTTC
TRBJ2-7	TRBV19	.	.	CASSRDSGGYEQYF	TGTGCCAGTAGTAGGGACAGCGGGGGCTACGAGCAGTACTTC
TRBJ2-5	TRBV4-2	.	TRBD1	CASSRSPGTGGWETQYF	TGTGCCAGCAGCCGTAGCCCCGGGACAGGGGGCTGGGAGACCCAGTACTTC
TRBJ1-2	TRBV30	.	.	CAWNGWVGYTF	TGTGCCTGGAACGGGTGGGTGGGCTACACCTTC
TRBJ2-5	TRBV7-2	.	.	CASSLDREETQYF	TGTGCCAGCAGCTTAGACAGGGAAGAGACCCAGTACTTC
TRBJ2-7	TRBV13	.	.	CASSSRSLAPYEQYF	TGTGCCAGCAGCTCCCGGTCTTTAGCGCCCTACGAGCAGTACTTC
TRBJ2-7	TRBV2	.	.	CASRDTGSYEQYF	TGTGCCAGCCGGGACACCGGCTCCTACGAGCAGTACTTC
TRBJ2-7	TRBV13	.	.	CASSSRLTPYEQYF	TGTGCCAGCAGCTCCCGACTGACTCCCTACGAGCAGTACTTC
TRBJ1-1	TRBV27	.	.	CASSNGRGHTEAFF	TGTGCCAGCAGTAACGGTCGCGGCCACACTGAAGCTTTCTTT
TRBJ2-7	TRBV7-9	.	.	CASSLGGASETFTYEQYF	TGTGCCAGCAGTCTTGGGGGAGCGAGTGAGACTTTCACCTACGAGCAGTACTTC
TRBJ2-7	TRBV30	.	TRBD2	CAWSSGLAGGYEQYF	TGTGCCTGGAGTTCCGGACTAGCGGGAGGTTACGAGCAGTACTTC
TRBJ2-1	TRBV19	.	.	CASSLGYNEQFF	TGTGCCAGTAGTTTAGGGTACAATGAGCAGTTCTTC
TRBJ2-1	TRBV27	.	TRBD2	CASSPGLAAEQFF	TGTGCCAGCAGTCCCGGACTAGCAGCTGAGCAGTTCTTC
TRBJ2-1	TRBV7-9	.	TRBD2	CASSPGLAGRNEQFF	TGTGCCAGCAGCCCCGGACTAGCGGGACGCAATGAGCAGTTCTTC
TRBJ1-4	TRBV5-8	.	TRBD1	CASSLRTGGGEKLFF	TGTGCCAGCAGCTTGCGGACAGGGGGCGGTGAAAAACTGTTTTTT
TRBJ1-4	TRBV6-5	.	.	CASSYGGGREKLFF	TGTGCCAGCAGTTATGGGGGGGGTAGAGAAAAACTGTTTTTT
TRBJ2-4	TRBV10-3	.	TRBD2	CAISDEWRREGRNIQYF	TGTGCCATCAGTGATGAATGGAGGCGGGAGGGTCGAAACATTCAGTACTTC
TRBJ2-5	TRBV10-1	.	TRBD2	CASSVSGTSGSETQYF	TGCGCCAGCAGTGTCTCCGGGACTAGCGGGAGCGAGACCCAGTACTTC
TRBJ2-1	TRBV5-8	.	.	CASRQNWTVRASYNEQFF	TGTGCCAGCAGGCAAAATTGGACGGTGCGGGCCTCCTACAATGAGCAGTTCTTC
TRBJ2-7	TRBV29-1	.	.	CSVGLAYEQYF	TGCAGCGTTGGACTAGCCTACGAGCAGTACTTC
TRBJ1-4	TRBV25-1	.	.	CASSISGATNEKLFF	TGTGCCAGCAGCATTTCAGGAGCAACTAATGAAAAACTGTTTTTT
TRBJ2-5	TRBV9	once	TRBD2	CASSQRDQETQYF	TGTGCCAGCAGCCAGCGGGATCAAGAGACCCAGTACTTC
TRBJ1-1	TRBV5-1	.	TRBD1	CASSYDRANTEAFF	TGCGCCAGCAGCTACGACAGGGCCAACACTGAAGCTTTCTTT
TRBJ2-2	TRBV27	.	.	CASSPWAGMDTGELFF	TGTGCCAGCAGCCCCTGGGCCGGGATGGACACCGGGGAGCTGTTTTTT
TRBJ2-7	TRBV5-1	.	TRBD2	CASSLGLAGLYYEQYF	TGCGCCAGCAGCTTGGGACTAGCGGGACTATACTACGAGCAGTACTTC
TRBJ1-4	TRBV4-2	.	.	CASSQVMDPSEKLFF	TGTGCCAGCAGCCAAGTTATGGACCCCAGTGAAAAACTGTTTTTT
TRBJ1-4	TRBV6-1	.	.	CASSESWTEKLFF	TGTGCCAGCAGTGAATCCTGGACTGAAAAACTGTTTTTT
TRBJ2-1	TRBV28	.	TRBD2	CASQREEEYNEQFF	TGTGCCAGTCAGCGGGAGGAAGAATACAATGAGCAGTTCTTC
TRBJ2-5	TRBV14	.	.	CASSQDETQYF	TGTGCCAGCAGCCAAGATGAGACCCAGTACTTC
TRBJ1-2	TRBV29-1	.	.	CSVGPAKREQLDGYTF	TGCAGCGTTGGCCCTGCCAAAAGGGAGCAACTGGATGGCTACACCTTC
TRBJ2-2	TRBV27	.	.	CASTPFPPIPPPTGELFF	TGTGCCAGCACCCCTTTTCCGCCTATACCTCCCCCCACCGGGGAGCTGTTTTTT
TRBJ1-4	TRBV9	once	.	CASSVDGRVSEKLFF	TGTGCCAGCAGCGTAGATGGCAGGGTATCTGAAAAACTGTTTTTT
TRBJ2-2	TRBV11-2	.	.	CASSLAARGNTGELFF	TGTGCCAGCAGCTTAGCAGCGCGGGGGAACACCGGGGAGCTGTTTTTT
TRBJ1-1	TRBV2	.	.	CASRTGGLAEAFF	TGTGCCAGCAGAACAGGTGGTTTGGCTGAAGCTTTCTTT
TRBJ1-5	TRBV28	.	.	CASSPRVGVHQPQHF	TGTGCCAGCAGTCCCCGCGTCGGGGTCCATCAGCCCCAGCATTTT
TRBJ2-2	TRBV27	.	.	CASGPSGNGELFF	TGTGCCAGCGGCCCGTCGGGGAACGGGGAGCTGTTTTTT
TRBJ1-1	TRBV27	.	.	CASAYGGGHTEAFF	TGTGCCAGCGCCTACGGGGGCGGACACACTGAAGCTTTCTTT
TRBJ1-2	TRBV27	.	.	CASSPLTRDLYGYTF	TGTGCCAGCAGTCCGTTAACCCGGGACCTCTATGGCTACACCTTC
TRBJ2-3	TRBV11-2	.	.	CASGEGADTQYF	TGTGCCAGCGGTGAAGGGGCAGATACGCAGTATTTT
TRBJ2-2	TRBV6-5	.	.	CASSYGLSSTGELFF	TGTGCCAGCAGTTACGGACTTTCGAGCACCGGGGAGCTGTTTTTT
TRBJ2-5	TRBV11-2	.	.	CASSLDWAGETQYF	TGTGCCAGCAGCTTAGACTGGGCTGGGGAGACCCAGTACTTC
TRBJ2-1	TRBV27	.	.	CASSLASPDEQFF	TGTGCCAGCAGCCTCGCCTCCCCCGATGAGCAGTTCTTC
TRBJ2-7	TRBV7-8	.	TRBD2	CASSQGLAGGSYEQYF	TGTGCCAGCAGCCAAGGACTAGCGGGAGGATCCTACGAGCAGTACTTC
TRBJ1-5	TRBV4-1	.	.	CASSQGIGAGQPQHF	TGCGCCAGCAGCCAAGGTATAGGGGCCGGTCAGCCCCAGCATTTT
TRBJ1-2	TRBV7-9	.	.	CASSFRENLDYGYTF	TGTGCCAGCAGCTTTCGGGAAAATTTGGACTATGGCTACACCTTC
TRBJ2-1	TRBV4-2	.	TRBD2	CASSQDPLLTSGSGYEQFF	TGTGCCAGCAGCCAAGATCCCCTTCTGACTAGCGGGAGTGGATATGAGCAGTTCTTC
TRBJ1-4	TRBV5-5	.	.	CASSFEGADEKLFF	TGTGCCAGCAGCTTTGAGGGCGCCGATGAAAAACTGTTTTTT
TRBJ2-7	TRBV7-8	.	TRBD1	CASSDSGTGDPQYF	TGTGCCAGCAGCGACTCCGGGACAGGGGATCCGCAGTACTTC